The next 5 T cell receptor beta chains were all read from a single sample in a study of T cell responses to AZD1222 COVID-19 vaccine. Profiling relied on immunoSEQ multiplex PCR, and the TCRdb table lists in-frame clones only, not all of them. The sample holds hundreds of thousands of clones, approximately 94% seen once. The specimen was peripheral blood, collected 28 days after the second AZD1222 dose. All receptors come from an adult who received the AZD1222 COVID-19 vaccine.

This clone was seen a few times. The chain employs TRBV7-2 and TRBJ2-5, with D tentatively TRBD1 or TRBD2 (5 bases each). This CDR3 contains 15 residues. The germline CDR1 and CDR2 sequences are SGHTA and FQGNSA. V dropped 2 bases and J dropped 4 bases, with 14 bases sitting between them. CDR3 sequence reads: CASSLPPGAGETQYF. In nucleotides, the CDR3 is TGTGCCAGCAGCTTACCCCCCGGGGCCGGAGAGACCCAGTACTTC.

V is TRBV2 and J is TRBJ1-3; D remains ambiguous. CDR1 and CDR2 from the germline V gene are SNHLY and FYNNEI. The V gene lost 7 bases and the J gene lost 3 bases, with 16 bases spanning the gap. The CDR3 is 15 amino acids. DNA for the CDR3: TGTGCCAGCACGGTAGGAACACCGATTGGAAACACCATATATTTT. Translating it yields CASTVGTPIGNTIYF.

The chain links TRBV10-3 to TRBJ1-5, with 7 bases matching TRBD1. V was clipped by 11 bases and J by 6 bases; unmatched bases: 10. The CDR3 is 13 residues long. Per germline, CDR1 ENHRY and CDR2 SYGVKD. CDR3 sequence reads: CASRQGLGQPQHF. The DNA for the CDR3 is TGTGCCTCCCGACAGGGATTAGGTCAGCCCCAGCATTTT.

This chain links TRBV7-9 with TRBJ1-2, with 8 bases that match TRBD1. There are 13 residues in the CDR3. The trim removed 5 bases at V and 10 bases at J, leaving 9 bases unmatched. The V gene's germline CDR1 is SEHNR and CDR2 FQNEAQ (reference sequence). The CDR3 coding sequence is TGTGCCAGCAGCACAACAGGGGGTGTCGACTACACCTTC. Translation gives CASSTTGGVDYTF.

The genes are TRBV5-1 and TRBJ1-6; 7 positions match TRBD1. From germline, CDR1 is SGHRS and CDR2 YFSETQ. Losses at the gene ends were 0 bases for V and 9 bases for J; bases not matched to a gene: 3. CDR3 length equals 14 residues. The CDR3 reads CASSLGGDSSPLHF. CDR3 nucleotide sequence: TGCGCCAGCAGCTTGGGGGGGGACAGTTCACCCCTCCACTTT.